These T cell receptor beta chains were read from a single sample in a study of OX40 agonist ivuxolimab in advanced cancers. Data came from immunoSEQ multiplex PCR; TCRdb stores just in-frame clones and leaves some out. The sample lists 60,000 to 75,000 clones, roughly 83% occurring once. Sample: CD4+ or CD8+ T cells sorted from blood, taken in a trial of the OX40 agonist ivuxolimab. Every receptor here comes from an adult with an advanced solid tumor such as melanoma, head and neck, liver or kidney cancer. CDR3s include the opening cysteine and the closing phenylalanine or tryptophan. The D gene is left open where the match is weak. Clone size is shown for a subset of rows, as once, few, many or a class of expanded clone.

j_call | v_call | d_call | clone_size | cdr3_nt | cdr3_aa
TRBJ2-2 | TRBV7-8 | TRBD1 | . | TGTGCCAGCAGCAGCACCTCGGTGAGGGGGCACACCGGGGAGCTGTTTTTT | CASSSTSVRGHTGELFF
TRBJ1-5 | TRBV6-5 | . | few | TGTGCCAGCAGTTACTCGTGGGGCCAGCCCCAGCATTTT | CASSYSWGQPQHF
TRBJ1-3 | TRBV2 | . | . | TGTGCCAGCAGTGAATTGGGAGGAAACACCATATATTTT | CASSELGGNTIYF
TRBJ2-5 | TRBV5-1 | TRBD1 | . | TGCGCCAGCAGCCCGCAGGGGGCTTCAGAGACCCAGTACTTC | CASSPQGASETQYF
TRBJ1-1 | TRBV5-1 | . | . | TGCGCCAGCAGCTTGGCCGGGGGGCTTCTCAACACTGAAGCTTTCTTT | CASSLAGGLLNTEAFF
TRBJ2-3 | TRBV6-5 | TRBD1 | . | TGTGCCAGTCGTCAGGACAGGGGAACAGATACGCAGTATTTT | CASRQDRGTDTQYF
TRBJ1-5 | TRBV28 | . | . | TGTGCCAGCAGTCTACCGACTGGAGTTAATCAGCCCCAGCATTTT | CASSLPTGVNQPQHF
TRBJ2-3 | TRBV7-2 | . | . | TGTGCCAGCAGCTTATTGGCAGATACGCAGTATTTT | CASSLLADTQYF
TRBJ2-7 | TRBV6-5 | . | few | TGTGCCAGCAGTTCATTTGACAGTAGGGACGAGCAGTACTTC | CASSSFDSRDEQYF
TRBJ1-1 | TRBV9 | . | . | TGTGCCAGCAGGACGTCCGACTTAAGCACTGAAGCTTTCTTT | CASRTSDLSTEAFF
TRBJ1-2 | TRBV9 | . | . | TGTGCCAGCAGCGTAGAGGAGGGTGCTAACTATGGCTACACCTTC | CASSVEEGANYGYTF
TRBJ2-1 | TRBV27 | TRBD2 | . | TGTGCCAGCAGCCTCGGGACTAGCGGGGTCAATGAGCAGTTCTTC | CASSLGTSGVNEQFF
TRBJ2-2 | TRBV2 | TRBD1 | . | TGTGCCAGCAGTGTCGTGACAGGGGGGTTTGCCGGGGAGCTGTTTTTT | CASSVVTGGFAGELFF
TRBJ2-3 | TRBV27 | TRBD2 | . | TGTGCCAGCAGCGTTTACGGGGGCGGGGGGGCCGGACGCACAGATACGCAGTATTTT | CASSVYGGGGAGRTDTQYF
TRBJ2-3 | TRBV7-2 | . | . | TGTGCCAGCAGCTTAGCCCCTTTAACCAGCACAGATACGCAGTATTTT | CASSLAPLTSTDTQYF
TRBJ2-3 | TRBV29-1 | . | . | TGCAGCGTTGAAGGGGGAAATGGGCTGTATACGCAGTATTTT | CSVEGGNGLYTQYF
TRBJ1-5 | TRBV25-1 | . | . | TGTGCCAGCAGTCCACATGGGCGTCAGCCCCAGCATTTT | CASSPHGRQPQHF
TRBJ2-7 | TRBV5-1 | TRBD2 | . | TGCGCCAGCAGCGGTGGGCTAGCGGGGGCCTCCTACGAGCAGTACTTC | CASSGGLAGASYEQYF
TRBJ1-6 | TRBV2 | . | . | TGTGCCAGCAGAAATGCCGGTACAGGGTATAATTCACCCCTCCACTTT | CASRNAGTGYNSPLHF
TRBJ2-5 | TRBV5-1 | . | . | TGCGCCAGCAGCCTCTGGACCTCACAAGAGACCCAGTACTTC | CASSLWTSQETQYF
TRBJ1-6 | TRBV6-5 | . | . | TGTGCCAGCAAGAAAGGGGCATCTTCACCCCTCCACTTT | CASKKGASSPLHF
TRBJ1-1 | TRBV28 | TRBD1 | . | TGTGCCAGCACCCTCAGGGGGAGAGTGAACACTGAAGCTTTCTTT | CASTLRGRVNTEAFF
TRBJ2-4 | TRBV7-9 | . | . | TGTGCCAGCAGCTTAGTGGAGGCCGGAAACATTCAGTACTTC | CASSLVEAGNIQYF
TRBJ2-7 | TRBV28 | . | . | TGTGCCAGCGGATCAGACGAGCAGTACTTC | CASGSDEQYF
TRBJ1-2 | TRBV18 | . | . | TGTGCCAGCTCCGGACAGCAGGACTATGGCTACACCTTC | CASSGQQDYGYTF
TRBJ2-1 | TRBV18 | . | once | TGTGCCAGCTCACCATTTTCCAATGAGCAGTTCTTC | CASSPFSNEQFF
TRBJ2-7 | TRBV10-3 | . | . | TGTGCCACCGGGACGGGGAGCTCCTACGAGCAGTACTTC | CATGTGSSYEQYF
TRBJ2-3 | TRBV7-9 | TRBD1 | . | TGTGCCAGCAGCCCGACGACAGGGGGCCGTGTGGGCACAGATACGCAGTATTTT | CASSPTTGGRVGTDTQYF
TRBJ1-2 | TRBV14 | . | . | TGTGCCAGCAGCCAGTCATCCGGGGGCAGGTGGAGTGGCTACACCTTC | CASSQSSGGRWSGYTF